This T cell receptor beta chain originates from a study of Ad26.COV2.S vaccination and SARS-CoV-2 variants. Looking at the study overall: By the intramuscular route, Ad26.COV2.S was given once, or twice 56 days apart. Study-level results: Quantification of TCR breadth and depth may have yielded underestimates of total T cell responses. Substantial breadth was reported for post-vaccination spike-specific CD8+ and CD4+ T cells.

The CDR3 is made up of 14 amino acids. Germline V gene lookup returns CDR1 PRHDT and CDR2 FYEKMQ (reference sequence). The ends were cut back, 4 bases at V and 2 bases at J, with 12 bases in the middle. Clones were read by immunoSEQ multiplex PCR, and TCRdb kept only the in-frame ones, dropping some. The sample records 250,000 or so clones, roughly 89% being singletons. Comment on this clone: Its antigen is still unknown.

Treatment given: some 20 received Ad26.COV2.S at low or high dose, single or two shots; about 5 received placebo; per-sample allocation not given. It was on day 63 after the first vaccine or placebo injection that samples were taken. Source: peripheral blood, taken in a trial of Ad26.COV2.S vaccine versus placebo. The chain uses TRBV13 and TRBJ2-7; TRBD1 might be the D (5 bases). The receptor was isolated from a person aged 18-60 years who received the Ad26.COV2.S COVID-19 vaccine or a placebo. The CDR3 region is CASSSPDRTYEQYF. The CDR3, as DNA: TGTGCCAGCAGCTCCCCCGACAGAACCTACGAGCAGTACTTC.